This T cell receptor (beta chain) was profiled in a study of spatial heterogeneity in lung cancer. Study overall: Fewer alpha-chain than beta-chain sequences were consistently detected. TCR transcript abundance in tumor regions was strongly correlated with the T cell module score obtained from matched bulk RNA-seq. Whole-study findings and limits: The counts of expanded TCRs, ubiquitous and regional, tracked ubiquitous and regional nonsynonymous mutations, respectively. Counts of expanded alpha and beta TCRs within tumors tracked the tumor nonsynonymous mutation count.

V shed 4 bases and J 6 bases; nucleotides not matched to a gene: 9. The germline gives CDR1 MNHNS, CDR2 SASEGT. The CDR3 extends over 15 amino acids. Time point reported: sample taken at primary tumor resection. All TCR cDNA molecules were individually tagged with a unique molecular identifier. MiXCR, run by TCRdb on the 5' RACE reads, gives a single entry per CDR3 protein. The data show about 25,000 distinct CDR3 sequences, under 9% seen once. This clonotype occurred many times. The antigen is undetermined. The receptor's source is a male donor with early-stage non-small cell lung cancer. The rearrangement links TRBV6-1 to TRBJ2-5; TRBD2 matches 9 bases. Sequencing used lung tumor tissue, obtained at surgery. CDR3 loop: CASSVGTSSLQTQYF. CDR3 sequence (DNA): TGTGCCAGCAGTGTCGGGACTAGCTCTCTGCAGACCCAGTACTTC.